The rows below give T cell receptor beta chains drawn from one sample of a study of blood T cell repertoires in COVID-19. The data were produced by immunoSEQ multiplex PCR, yet TCRdb's version contains in-frame clones alone and is incomplete. The sample lists about 320,000 clones; 85% were seen once. The sequencing sample was made of peripheral blood. These receptors were collected from a human donor in a cohort sampled during active COVID-19. Both conserved end residues are part of each CDR3. A D gene is named only where the DNA matches it firmly. Clone size is given for some rows only: seen once, a few or many times, or a class if the clone is expanded.

D gene | J gene | CDR3 length | V gene | clone size | CDR3 protein | CDR3 DNA
TRBD1 | TRBJ2-7 | 15 | TRBV28 | NA | CASSSPPQGAGEQYF | TGTGCCAGCAGTTCCCCCCCACAGGGGGCTGGCGAGCAGTACTTC
NA | TRBJ1-1 | 13 | TRBV10-1 | NA | CASSGVQNTEAFF | TGCGCCAGCAGCGGGGTGCAGAACACTGAAGCTTTCTTT
TRBD2 | TRBJ2-5 | 15 | TRBV5-1 | once | CASSSGLAKQETQYF | TGCGCCAGCAGCTCCGGACTAGCGAAACAAGAGACCCAGTACTTC
NA | TRBJ1-1 | 14 | TRBV7-3 | NA | CASSLGGFGTEAFF | TGTGCCAGCAGCTTAGGGGGCTTTGGCACTGAAGCTTTCTTT
TRBD1 | TRBJ2-7 | 15 | TRBV28 | NA | CASTSGQGASYEQYF | TGTGCCAGCACCTCGGGACAGGGGGCTTCCTACGAGCAGTACTTC
TRBD1 | TRBJ1-4 | 14 | TRBV10-2 | NA | CASRPGQGYEKLFF | TGCGCCAGCAGACCGGGACAGGGGTATGAAAAACTGTTTTTT
TRBD2 | TRBJ2-1 | 14 | TRBV5-1 | NA | CASSSGLAGAEQFF | TGCGCCAGCAGCTCGGGACTAGCGGGGGCTGAGCAGTTCTTC
NA | TRBJ2-3 | 15 | TRBV9 | NA | CASSVQEAYTDTQYF | TGTGCCAGCAGCGTTCAGGAGGCTTACACAGATACGCAGTATTTT
TRBD1 | TRBJ1-5 | 14 | TRBV6-5 | NA | CASSYHGQGQPQHF | TGTGCCAGCAGTTATCATGGACAGGGACAGCCCCAGCATTTT
NA | TRBJ2-3 | 14 | TRBV24-1 | NA | CATSGGHVTDTQYF | TGTGCCACCAGTGGGGGACATGTCACAGATACGCAGTATTTT
NA | TRBJ1-2 | 17 | TRBV27 | NA | CASSLRGLGPGLSGYTF | TGTGCCAGCAGTTTGCGGGGACTTGGCCCTGGCTTGAGTGGCTACACCTTC
NA | TRBJ1-6 | 13 | TRBV5-8 | NA | CASSFVVSSPLHF | TGTGCCAGCAGCTTTGTCGTCAGTTCACCCCTCCACTTT
NA | TRBJ2-1 | 14 | TRBV19 | NA | CASSPRGNYNEQFF | TGTGCCAGTAGTCCCCGGGGTAACTACAATGAGCAGTTCTTC
TRBD1 | TRBJ1-2 | 13 | TRBV10-3 | NA | CAISVDRVWGYTF | TGTGCCATCAGCGTCGACAGGGTCTGGGGCTACACCTTC
TRBD1 | TRBJ1-1 | 12 | TRBV18 | NA | CASSPGQGEAFF | TGTGCCAGCTCGCCCGGACAGGGTGAAGCTTTCTTT
TRBD1 | TRBJ2-7 | 14 | TRBV7-6 | NA | CASSDRDRGFEQYF | TGTGCCAGCAGCGACCGGGACAGGGGCTTCGAGCAGTACTTC
NA | TRBJ1-2 | 15 | TRBV3-1/TRBV3-2 | NA | CASSQDMGAIYGYTF | TGTGCCAGCAGCCAAGATATGGGGGCCATATATGGCTACACCTTC
NA | TRBJ1-5 | 14 | TRBV30 | NA | CAWSRGSGNQPQHF | TGTGCCTGGTCTAGGGGCTCAGGCAATCAGCCCCAGCATTTT